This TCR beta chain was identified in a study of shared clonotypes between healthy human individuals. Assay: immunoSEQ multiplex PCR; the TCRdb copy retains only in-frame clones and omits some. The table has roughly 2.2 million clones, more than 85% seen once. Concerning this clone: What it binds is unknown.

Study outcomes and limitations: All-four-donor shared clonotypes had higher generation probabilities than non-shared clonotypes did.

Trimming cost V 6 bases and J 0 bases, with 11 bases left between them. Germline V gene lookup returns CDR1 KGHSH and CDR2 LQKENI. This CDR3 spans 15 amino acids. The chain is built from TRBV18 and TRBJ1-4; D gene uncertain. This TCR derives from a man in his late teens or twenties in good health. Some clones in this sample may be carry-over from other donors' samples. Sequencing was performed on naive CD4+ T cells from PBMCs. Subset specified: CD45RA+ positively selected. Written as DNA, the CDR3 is TGTGCCAGCTCCCCCGACATCTCAACTAATGAAAAACTGTTTTTT. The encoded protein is CASSPDISTNEKLFF.